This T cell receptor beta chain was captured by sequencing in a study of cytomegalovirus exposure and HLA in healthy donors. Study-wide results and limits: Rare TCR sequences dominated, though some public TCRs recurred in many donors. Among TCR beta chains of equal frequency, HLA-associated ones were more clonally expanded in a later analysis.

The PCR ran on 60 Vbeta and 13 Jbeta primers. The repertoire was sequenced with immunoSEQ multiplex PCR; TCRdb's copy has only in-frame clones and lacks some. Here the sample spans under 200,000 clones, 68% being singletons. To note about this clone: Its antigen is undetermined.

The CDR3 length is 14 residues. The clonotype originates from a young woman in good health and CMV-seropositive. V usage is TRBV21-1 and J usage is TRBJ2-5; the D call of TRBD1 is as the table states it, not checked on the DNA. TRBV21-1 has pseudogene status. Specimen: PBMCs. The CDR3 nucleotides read TGTGCCAGCAGCATGTCAGGGTCGAAAGAGACCCAGTACTTC. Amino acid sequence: CASSMSGSKETQYF.